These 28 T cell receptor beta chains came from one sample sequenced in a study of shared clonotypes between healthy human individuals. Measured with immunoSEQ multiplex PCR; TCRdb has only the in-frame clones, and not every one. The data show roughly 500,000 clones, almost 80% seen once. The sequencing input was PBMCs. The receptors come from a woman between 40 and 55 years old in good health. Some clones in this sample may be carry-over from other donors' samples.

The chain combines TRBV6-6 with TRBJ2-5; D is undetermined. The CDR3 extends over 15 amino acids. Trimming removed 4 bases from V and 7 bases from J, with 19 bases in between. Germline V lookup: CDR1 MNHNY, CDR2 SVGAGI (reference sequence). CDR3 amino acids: CASSFRAAFEATQYF. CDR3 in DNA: TGTGCCAGCAGTTTCCGGGCCGCATTTGAGGCGACCCAGTACTTC.

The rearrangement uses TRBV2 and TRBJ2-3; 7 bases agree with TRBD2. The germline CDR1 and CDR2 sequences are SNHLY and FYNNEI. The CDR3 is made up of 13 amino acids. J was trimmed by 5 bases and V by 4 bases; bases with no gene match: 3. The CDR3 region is CASSGQRGDTQYF. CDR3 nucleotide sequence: TGTGCCAGCAGTGGACAGCGGGGAGATACGCAGTATTTT.

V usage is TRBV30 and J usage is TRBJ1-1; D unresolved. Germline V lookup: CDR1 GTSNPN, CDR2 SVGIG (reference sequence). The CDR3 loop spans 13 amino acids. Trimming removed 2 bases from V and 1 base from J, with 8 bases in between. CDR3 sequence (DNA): TGTGCCTGGAGTCCGGCGGCGAACACTGAAGCTTTCTTT. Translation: CAWSPAANTEAFF.

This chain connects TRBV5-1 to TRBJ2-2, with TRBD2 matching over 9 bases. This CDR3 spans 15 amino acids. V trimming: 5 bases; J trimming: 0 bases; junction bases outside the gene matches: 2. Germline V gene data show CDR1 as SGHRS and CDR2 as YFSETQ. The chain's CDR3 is CASRREGPNTGELFF. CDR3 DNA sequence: TGCGCCAGCAGGCGGGAGGGACCGAACACCGGGGAGCTGTTTTTT.

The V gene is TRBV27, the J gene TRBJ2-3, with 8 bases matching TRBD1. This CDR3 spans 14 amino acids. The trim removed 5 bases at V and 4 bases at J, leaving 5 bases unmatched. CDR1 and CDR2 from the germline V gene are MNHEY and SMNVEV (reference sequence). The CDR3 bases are TGTGCCAGCAGTCCCCGGACAGGGCCAGATACGCAGTATTTT. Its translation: CASSPRTGPDTQYF.

In DNA form, the CDR3 reads TGTGCCAGCAGCTTAGGGGGATTGGCCGGGGAGCTGTTTTTT. Translated: CASSLGGLAGELFF. The chain employs TRBV7-2 and TRBJ2-2, with D hard to call. This CDR3 has 14 amino acids. Per germline, CDR1 SGHTA and CDR2 FQGNSA. V lost 1 base and J 6 bases, leaving 9 bases between the germline ends.

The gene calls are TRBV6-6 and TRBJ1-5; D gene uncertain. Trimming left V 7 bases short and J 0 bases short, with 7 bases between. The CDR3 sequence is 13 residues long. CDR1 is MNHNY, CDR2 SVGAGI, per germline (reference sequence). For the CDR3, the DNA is TGTGCCAGCAAAAGGAATAGCAATCAGCCCCAGCATTTT. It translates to CASKRNSNQPQHF.

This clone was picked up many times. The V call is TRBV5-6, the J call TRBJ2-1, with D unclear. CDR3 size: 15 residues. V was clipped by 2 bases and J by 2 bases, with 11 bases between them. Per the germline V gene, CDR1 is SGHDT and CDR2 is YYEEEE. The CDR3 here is CASSLVPEAYNEQFF. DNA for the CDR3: TGTGCCAGCAGCTTAGTTCCAGAGGCCTACAATGAGCAGTTCTTC. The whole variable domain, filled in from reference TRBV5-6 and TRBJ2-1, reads DAGVTQSPTHLIKTRGQQVTLRCSPKSGHDTVSWYQQALGQGPQFIFQYYEEEERQRGNFPDRFSGHQFPNYSSELNVNALLLGDSALYLCASSLVPEAYNEQFFGPGTRLTVL.

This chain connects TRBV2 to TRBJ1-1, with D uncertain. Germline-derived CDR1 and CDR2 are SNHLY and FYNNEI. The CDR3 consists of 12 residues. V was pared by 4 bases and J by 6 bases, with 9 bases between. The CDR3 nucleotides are TGTGCCAGCAGTGCCGGGTGGTCTGAAGCTTTCTTT. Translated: CASSAGWSEAFF.

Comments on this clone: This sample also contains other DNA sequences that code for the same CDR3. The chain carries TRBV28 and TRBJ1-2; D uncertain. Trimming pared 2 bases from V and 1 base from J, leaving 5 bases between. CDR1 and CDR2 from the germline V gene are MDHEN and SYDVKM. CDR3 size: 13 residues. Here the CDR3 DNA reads TGTGCCAGCAGTTTACGGGTTAACTATGGCTACACCTTC. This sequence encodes CASSLRVNYGYTF.

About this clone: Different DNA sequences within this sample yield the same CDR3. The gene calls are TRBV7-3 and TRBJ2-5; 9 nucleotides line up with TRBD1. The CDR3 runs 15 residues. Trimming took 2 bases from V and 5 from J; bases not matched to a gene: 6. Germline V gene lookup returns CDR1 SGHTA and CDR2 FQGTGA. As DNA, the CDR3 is TGTGCCAGCAGCTTAGGGGGACAGGGCGGTGAGACCCAGTACTTC. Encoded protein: CASSLGGQGGETQYF. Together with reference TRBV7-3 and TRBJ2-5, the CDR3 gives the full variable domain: GAGVSQTPSNKVTEKGKYVELRCDPISGHTALYWYRQSLGQGPEFLIYFQGTGAADDSGLPNDRFFAVRPEGSVSTLKIQRTERGDSAVYLCASSLGGQGGETQYFGPGTRLLVL.

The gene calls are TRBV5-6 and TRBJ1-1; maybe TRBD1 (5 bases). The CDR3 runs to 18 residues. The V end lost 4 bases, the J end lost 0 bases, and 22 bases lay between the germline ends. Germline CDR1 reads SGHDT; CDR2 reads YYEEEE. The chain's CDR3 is CASSLSLGRGGLNTEAFF. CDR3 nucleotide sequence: TGTGCCAGCAGCCTCTCGCTTGGGCGGGGCGGGTTGAACACTGAAGCTTTCTTT.

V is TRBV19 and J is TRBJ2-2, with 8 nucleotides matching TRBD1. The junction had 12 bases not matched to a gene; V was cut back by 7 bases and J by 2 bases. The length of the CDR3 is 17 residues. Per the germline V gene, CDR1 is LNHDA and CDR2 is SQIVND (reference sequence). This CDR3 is CASNDLGQGVNTGELFF. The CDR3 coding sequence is TGTGCCAGTAACGATCTCGGACAGGGCGTCAACACCGGGGAGCTGTTTTTT.

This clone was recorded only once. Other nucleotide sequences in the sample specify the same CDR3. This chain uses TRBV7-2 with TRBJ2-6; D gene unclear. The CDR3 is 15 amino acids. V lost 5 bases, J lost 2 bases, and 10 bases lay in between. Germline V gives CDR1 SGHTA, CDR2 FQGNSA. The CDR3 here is CASSPRRAGANVLTF. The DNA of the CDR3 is TGTGCCAGCAGCCCTCGTAGGGCTGGGGCCAACGTCCTGACTTTC. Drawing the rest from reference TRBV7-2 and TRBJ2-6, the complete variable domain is GAGVSQSPSNKVTEKGKDVELRCDPISGHTALYWYRQSLGQGLEFLIYFQGNSAPDKSGLPSDRFSAERTGGSVSTLTIQRTQQEDSAVYLCASSPRRAGANVLTFGAGSRLTVL.

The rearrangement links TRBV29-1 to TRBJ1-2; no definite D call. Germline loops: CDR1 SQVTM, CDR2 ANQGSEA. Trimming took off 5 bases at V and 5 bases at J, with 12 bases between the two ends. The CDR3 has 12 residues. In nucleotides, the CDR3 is TGCAGCGTTTCCGGCGGACGGTATGGCTACACCTTC. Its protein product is CSVSGGRYGYTF.

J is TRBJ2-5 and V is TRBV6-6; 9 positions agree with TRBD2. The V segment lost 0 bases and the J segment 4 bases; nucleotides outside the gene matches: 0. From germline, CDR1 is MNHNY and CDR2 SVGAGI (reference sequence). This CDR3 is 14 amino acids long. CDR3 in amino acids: CASSYSRGGETQYF. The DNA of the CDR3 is TGTGCCAGCAGTTACTCGCGGGGGGGAGAGACCCAGTACTTC.

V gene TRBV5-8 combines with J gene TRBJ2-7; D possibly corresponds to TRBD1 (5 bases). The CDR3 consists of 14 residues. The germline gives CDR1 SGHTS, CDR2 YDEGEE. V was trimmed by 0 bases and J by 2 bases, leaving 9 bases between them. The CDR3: CASSLEGRAYEQYF. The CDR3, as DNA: TGTGCCAGCAGCTTGGAAGGCAGGGCCTACGAGCAGTACTTC.

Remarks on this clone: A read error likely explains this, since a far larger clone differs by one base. The DNA of the CDR3 is TGTGCCAGCAGCTTAGGAGGAGCGGCGCCCTACAATGAGCAGTTCTTC. Its protein is CASSLGGAAPYNEQFF. The genes are TRBV7-9 and TRBJ2-1, with a tentative D call TRBD2 (5 bases). Germline-derived CDR1 and CDR2 are SEHNR and FQNEAQ (reference sequence). Trimming took 1 base from V and 2 from J, leaving 12 bases between them. The CDR3 covers 16 residues.

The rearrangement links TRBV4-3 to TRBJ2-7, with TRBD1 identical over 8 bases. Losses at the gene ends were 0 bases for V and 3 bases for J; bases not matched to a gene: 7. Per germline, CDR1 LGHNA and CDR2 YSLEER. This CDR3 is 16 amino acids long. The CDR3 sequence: CASSQDMGQAFYEQYF. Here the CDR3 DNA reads TGCGCCAGCAGCCAAGATATGGGACAGGCTTTCTACGAGCAGTACTTC.

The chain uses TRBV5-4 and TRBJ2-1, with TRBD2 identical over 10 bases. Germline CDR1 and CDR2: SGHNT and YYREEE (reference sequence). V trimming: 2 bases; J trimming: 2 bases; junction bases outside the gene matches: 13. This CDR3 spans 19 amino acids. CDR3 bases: TGTGCCAGCAGCTTCGGGATTAGCGGGAGGACGACCCCCTACAATGAGCAGTTCTTC. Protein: CASSFGISGRTTPYNEQFF.

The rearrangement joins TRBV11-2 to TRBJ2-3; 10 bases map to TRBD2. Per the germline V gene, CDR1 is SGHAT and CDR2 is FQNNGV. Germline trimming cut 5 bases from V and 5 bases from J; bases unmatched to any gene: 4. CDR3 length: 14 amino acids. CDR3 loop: CASSPGTSVDTQYF. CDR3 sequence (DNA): TGTGCCAGCAGCCCCGGGACTAGCGTAGATACGCAGTATTTT.

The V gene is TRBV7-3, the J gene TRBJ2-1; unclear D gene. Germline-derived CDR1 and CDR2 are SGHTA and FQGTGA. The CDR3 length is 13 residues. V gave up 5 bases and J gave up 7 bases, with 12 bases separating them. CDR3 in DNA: TGTGCCAGCAGCCCTAGTACGTTGAATGAGCAGTTCTTC. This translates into CASSPSTLNEQFF.

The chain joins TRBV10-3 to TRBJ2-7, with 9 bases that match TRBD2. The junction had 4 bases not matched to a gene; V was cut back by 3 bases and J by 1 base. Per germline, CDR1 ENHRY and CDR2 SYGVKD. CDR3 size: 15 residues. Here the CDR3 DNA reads TGTGCCATCAGTGACCCAGCGGGAGGATCCTACGAGCAGTACTTC. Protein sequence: CAISDPAGGSYEQYF.

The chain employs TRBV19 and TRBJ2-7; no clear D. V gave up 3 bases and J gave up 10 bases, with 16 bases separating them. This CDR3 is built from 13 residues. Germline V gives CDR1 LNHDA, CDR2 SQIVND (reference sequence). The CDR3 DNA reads TGTGCCAGTAGTATCCCTGGGATTTCGAATCAGTACTTC. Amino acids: CASSIPGISNQYF. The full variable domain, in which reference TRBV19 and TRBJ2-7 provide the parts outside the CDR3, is DGGITQSPKYLFRKEGQNVTLSCEQNLNHDAMYWYRQDPGQGLRLIYYSQIVNDFQKGDIAEGYSVSREKKESFPLTVTSAQKNPTAFYLCASSIPGISNQYFGPGTRLTVT.

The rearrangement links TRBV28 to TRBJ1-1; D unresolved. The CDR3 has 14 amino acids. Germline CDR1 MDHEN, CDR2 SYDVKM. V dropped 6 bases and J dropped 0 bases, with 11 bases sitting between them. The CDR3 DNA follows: TGTGCCAGCAGCCCCAGGCCAATGAACACTGAAGCTTTCTTT. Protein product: CASSPRPMNTEAFF.

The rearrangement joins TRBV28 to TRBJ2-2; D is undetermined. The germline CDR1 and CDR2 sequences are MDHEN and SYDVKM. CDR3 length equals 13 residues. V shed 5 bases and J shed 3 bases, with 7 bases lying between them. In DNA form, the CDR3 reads TGTGCCAGCAGTCGGCAAGACACCGGGGAGCTGTTTTTT. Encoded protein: CASSRQDTGELFF.

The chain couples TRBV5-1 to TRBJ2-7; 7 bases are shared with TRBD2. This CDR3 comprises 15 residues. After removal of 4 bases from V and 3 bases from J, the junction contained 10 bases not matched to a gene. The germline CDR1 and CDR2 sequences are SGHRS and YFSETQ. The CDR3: CASSPSASGNYEQYF. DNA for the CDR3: TGCGCCAGCAGCCCTTCCGCTAGCGGAAACTACGAGCAGTACTTC.

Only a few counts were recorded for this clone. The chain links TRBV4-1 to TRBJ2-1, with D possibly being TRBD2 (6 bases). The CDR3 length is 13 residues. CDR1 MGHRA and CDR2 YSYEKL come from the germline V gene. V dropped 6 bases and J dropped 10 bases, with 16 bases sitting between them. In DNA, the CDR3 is TGCGCCAGCAGTCGGGAGTTGCCGGGGGAGCAGTTCTTC. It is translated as CASSRELPGEQFF.